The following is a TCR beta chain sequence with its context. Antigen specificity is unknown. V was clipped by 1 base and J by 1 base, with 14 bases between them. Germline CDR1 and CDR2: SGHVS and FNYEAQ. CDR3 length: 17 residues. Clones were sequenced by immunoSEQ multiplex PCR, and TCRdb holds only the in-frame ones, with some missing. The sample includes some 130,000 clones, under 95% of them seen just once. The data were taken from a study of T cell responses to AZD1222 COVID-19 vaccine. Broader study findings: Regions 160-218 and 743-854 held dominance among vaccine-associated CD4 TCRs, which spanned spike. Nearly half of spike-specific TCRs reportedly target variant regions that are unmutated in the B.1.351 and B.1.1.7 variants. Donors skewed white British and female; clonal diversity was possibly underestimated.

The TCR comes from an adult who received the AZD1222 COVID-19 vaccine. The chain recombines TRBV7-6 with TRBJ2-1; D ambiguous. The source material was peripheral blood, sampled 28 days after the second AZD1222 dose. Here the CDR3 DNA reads TGTGCCAGCAGCTTAGTAGTGGGGATGAAGTCCTACAATGAGCAGTTCTTC. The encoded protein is CASSLVVGMKSYNEQFF.